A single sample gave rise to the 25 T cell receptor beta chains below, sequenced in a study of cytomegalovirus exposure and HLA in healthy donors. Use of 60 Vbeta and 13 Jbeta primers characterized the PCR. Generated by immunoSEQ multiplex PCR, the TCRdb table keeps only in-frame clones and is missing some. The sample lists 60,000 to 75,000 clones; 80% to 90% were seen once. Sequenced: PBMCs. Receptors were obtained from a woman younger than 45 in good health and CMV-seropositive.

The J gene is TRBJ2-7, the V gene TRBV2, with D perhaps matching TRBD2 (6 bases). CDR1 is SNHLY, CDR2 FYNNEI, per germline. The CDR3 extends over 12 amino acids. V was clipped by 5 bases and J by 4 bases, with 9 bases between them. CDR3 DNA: TGTGCCAGCAGTTGGGACTCTTACGAGCAGTACTTC. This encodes CASSWDSYEQYF.

The CDR3 here is CASSFSVELKTQYF. CDR3 sequence (DNA): TGTGCCAGCAGTTTTAGTGTCGAGTTGAAGACCCAGTACTTC. V usage is TRBV27 and J usage is TRBJ2-5; D not certain. CDR1 is MNHEY, CDR2 SMNVEV, per germline (reference sequence). The CDR3 is 14 amino acids. V lost 3 bases to trimming and J lost 6 bases, with 14 bases between them.

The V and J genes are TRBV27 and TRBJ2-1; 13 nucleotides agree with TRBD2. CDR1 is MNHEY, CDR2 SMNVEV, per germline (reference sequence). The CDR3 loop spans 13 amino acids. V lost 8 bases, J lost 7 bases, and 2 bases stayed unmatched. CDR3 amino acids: CASEGLAGNEQFF. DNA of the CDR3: TGTGCCAGCGAGGGACTAGCGGGGAATGAGCAGTTCTTC.

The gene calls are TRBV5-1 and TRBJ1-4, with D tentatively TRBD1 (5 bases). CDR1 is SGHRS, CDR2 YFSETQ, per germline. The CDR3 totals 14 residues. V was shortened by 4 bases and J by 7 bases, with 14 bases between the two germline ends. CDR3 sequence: CASSLGDQGEKLFF. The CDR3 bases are TGCGCCAGCAGCCTAGGGGATCAAGGTGAAAAACTGTTTTTT.

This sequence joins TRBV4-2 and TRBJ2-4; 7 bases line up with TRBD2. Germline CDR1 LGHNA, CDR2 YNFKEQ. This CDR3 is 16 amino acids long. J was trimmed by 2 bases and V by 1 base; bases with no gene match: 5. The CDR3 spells CASSQGERETKNIQYF. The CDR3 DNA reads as TGTGCCAGCAGCCAAGGGGAGCGGGAAACCAAAAACATTCAGTACTTC.

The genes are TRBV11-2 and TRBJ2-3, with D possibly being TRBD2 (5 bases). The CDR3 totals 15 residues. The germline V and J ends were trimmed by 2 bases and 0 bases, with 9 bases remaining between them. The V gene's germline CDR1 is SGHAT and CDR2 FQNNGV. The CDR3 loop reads CASSLSGVSTDTQYF. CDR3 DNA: TGTGCCAGCAGCTTATCCGGGGTTAGCACAGATACGCAGTATTTT.

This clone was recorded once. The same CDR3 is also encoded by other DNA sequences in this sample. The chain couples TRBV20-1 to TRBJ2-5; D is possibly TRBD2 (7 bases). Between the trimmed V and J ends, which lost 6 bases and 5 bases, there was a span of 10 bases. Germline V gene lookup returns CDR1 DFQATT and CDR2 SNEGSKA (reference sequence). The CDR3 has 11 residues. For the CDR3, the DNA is TGCAGTGCAAAGGGGGGGGAGACCCAGTACTTC. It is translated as CSAKGGETQYF.

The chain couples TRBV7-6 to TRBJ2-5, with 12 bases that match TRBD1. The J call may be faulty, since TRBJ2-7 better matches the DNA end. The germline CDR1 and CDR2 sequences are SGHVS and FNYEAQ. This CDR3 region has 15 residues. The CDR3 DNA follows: TGTGCCAGCAGCCGCGGGACAGGGGGCTTTTACGAGCAGTACTTC. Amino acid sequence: CASSRGTGGFYEQYF.

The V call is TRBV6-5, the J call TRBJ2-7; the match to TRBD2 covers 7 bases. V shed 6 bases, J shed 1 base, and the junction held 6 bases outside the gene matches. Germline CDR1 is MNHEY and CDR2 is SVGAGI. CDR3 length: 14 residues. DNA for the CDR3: TGTGCCAGCAGCCTGGGGGGGGTGTCCTACGAGCAGTACTTC. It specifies CASSLGGVSYEQYF.

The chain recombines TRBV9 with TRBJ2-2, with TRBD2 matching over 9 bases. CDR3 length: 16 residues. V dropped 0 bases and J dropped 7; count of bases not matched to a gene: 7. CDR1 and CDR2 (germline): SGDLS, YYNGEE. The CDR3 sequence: CASSVEGTSKGGELFF. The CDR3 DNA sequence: TGTGCCAGCAGCGTAGAGGGGACTAGCAAAGGCGGGGAGCTGTTTTTT. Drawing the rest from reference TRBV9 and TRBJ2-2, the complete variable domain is DSGVTQTPKHLITATGQRVTLRCSPRSGDLSVYWYQQSLDQGLQFLIQYYNGEERAKGNILERFSAQQFPDLHSELNLSSLELGDSALYFCASSVEGTSKGGELFFGEGSRLTVL.

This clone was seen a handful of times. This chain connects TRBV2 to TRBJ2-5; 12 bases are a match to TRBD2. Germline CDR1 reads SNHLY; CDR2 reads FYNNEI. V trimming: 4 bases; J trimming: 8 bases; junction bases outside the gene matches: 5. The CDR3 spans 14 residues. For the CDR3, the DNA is TGTGCCAGCAGTGGGACTAGCGGGACGGTCACCCAGTACTTC. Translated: CASSGTSGTVTQYF.

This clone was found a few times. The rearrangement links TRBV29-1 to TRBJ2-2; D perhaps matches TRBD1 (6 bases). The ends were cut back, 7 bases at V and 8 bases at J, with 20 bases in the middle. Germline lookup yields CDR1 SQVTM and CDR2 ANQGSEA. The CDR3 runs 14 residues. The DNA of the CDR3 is TGCAGCGCCCTCGGGACAACCTTAGGAGGGGAGCTGTTTTTT. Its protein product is CSALGTTLGGELFF.

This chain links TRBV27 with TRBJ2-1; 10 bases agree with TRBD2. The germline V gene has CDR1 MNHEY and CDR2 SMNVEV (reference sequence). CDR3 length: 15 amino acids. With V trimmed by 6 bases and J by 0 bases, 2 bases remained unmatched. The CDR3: CASRTSGPSYNEQFF. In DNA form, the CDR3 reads TGTGCCAGCAGGACTAGCGGGCCCTCCTACAATGAGCAGTTCTTC.

CDR3 DNA: TGTGCCAGTAGTAAATACCGGGACAGGGGGCCCGGGGAGCTGTTTTTT. Translating it yields CASSKYRDRGPGELFF. The chain employs TRBV19 and TRBJ2-2, with TRBD1 identical over 12 bases. Germline CDR1 and CDR2: LNHDA and SQIVND (reference sequence). V lost 4 bases and J lost 6; bases outside the gene matches: 6. The CDR3 has 16 amino acids.

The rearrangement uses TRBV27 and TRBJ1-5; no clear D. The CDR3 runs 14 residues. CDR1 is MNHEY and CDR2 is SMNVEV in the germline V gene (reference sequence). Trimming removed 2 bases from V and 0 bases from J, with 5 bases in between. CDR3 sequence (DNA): TGTGCCAGCAGTTTAGTGTATAGCAATCAGCCCCAGCATTTT. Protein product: CASSLVYSNQPQHF.

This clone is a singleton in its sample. DNA for the CDR3: TGTGCCAGCAGCTTAGCGCGGCTCACAGAGAGAGCGGGCGCGGGGCATGAGCAGTTCTTC. The encoded protein is CASSLARLTERAGAGHEQFF. The chain employs TRBV7-7 and TRBJ2-1; weak D call: TRBD2 (6 bases). V was pared by 0 bases and J by 8 bases, with 29 bases between. CDR3 length: 20 residues. CDR1 is SSHAT and CDR2 is FNYEAQ in the germline V gene (reference sequence).

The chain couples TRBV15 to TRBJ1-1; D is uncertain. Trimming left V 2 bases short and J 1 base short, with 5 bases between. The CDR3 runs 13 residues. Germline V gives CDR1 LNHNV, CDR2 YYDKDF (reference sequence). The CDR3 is CATSRQENTEAFF. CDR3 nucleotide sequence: TGTGCCACCAGCAGACAGGAGAACACTGAAGCTTTCTTT. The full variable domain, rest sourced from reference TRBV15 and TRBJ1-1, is DAMVIQNPRYQVTQFGKPVTLSCSQTLNHNVMYWYQQKSSQAPKLLFHYYDKDFNNEADTPDNFQSRRPNTSFCFLDIRSPGLGDTAMYLCATSRQENTEAFFGQGTRLTVV.

CDR3 sequence (DNA): TGCGCCAGCAGCCAACCGGGACAGGGGTTGGGTGAGCAGTACTTC. It encodes CASSQPGQGLGEQYF. The V call is TRBV4-1, the J call TRBJ2-7; TRBD1 aligns across 10 bases. With V trimmed by 2 bases and J by 7 bases, 8 bases remained unmatched. This CDR3 spans 15 amino acids. Germline V gene sequence: CDR1 MGHRA, CDR2 YSYEKL.

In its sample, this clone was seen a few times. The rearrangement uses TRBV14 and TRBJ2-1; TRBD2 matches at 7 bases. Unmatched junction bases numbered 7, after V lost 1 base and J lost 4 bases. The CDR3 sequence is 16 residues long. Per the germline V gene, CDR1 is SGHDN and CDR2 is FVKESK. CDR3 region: CASSQVWSAGYNEQFF. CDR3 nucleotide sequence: TGTGCCAGCAGCCAAGTTTGGTCAGCGGGATACAATGAGCAGTTCTTC.

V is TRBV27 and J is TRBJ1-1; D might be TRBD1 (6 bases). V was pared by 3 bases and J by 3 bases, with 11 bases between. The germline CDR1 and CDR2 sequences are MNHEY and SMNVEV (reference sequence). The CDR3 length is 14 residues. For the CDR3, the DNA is TGTGCCAGCAGTTTGTTAGGGGGGGACACTGAAGCTTTCTTT. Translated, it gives CASSLLGGDTEAFF.

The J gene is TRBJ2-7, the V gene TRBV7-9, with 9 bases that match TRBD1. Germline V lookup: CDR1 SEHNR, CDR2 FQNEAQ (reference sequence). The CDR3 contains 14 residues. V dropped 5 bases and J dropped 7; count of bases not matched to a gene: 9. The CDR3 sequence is CASSPDRGPGEQYF. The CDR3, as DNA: TGTGCCAGCAGCCCGGACAGGGGACCGGGGGAGCAGTACTTC.

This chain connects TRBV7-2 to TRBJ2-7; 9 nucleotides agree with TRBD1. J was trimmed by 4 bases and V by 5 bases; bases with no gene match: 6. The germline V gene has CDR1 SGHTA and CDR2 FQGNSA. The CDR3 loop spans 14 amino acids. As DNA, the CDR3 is TGTGCCAGCAGCGTTACAGGGGGCGTTTACGAGCAGTACTTC. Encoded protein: CASSVTGGVYEQYF.

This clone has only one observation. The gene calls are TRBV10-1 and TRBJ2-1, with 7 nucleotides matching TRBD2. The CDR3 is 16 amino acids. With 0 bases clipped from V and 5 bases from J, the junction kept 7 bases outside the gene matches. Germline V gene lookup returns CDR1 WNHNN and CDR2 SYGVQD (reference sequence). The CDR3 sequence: CASSESRAGVNNEQFF. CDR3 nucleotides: TGCGCCAGCAGTGAGTCTAGGGCGGGAGTCAACAATGAGCAGTTCTTC.

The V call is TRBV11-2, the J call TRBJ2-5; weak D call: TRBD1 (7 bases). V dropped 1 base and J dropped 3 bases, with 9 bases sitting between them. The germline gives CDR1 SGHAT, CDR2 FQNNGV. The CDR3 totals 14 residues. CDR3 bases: TGTGCCAGCAGCTTAGGCAGGGGGGAAGAGACCCAGTACTTC. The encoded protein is CASSLGRGEETQYF.

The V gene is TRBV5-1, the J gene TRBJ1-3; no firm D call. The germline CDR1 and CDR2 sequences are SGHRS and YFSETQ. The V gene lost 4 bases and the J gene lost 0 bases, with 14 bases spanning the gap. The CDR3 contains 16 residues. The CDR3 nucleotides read TGCGCCAGCAGCCCGAGGGCCCTGGACTCTGGAAACACCATATATTTT. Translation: CASSPRALDSGNTIYF.